This TCR beta chain was documented in a study of blood T cell repertoires in COVID-19. Study details: Donors in the United States, Italy and Spain gave samples during acute or convalescent COVID-19. In each case, the material was cDNA or gDNA derived from T cells, B-cell-depleted T cells, or PBMCs.

Followed over time, Seattle patients had been enrolled while infection was active. Per the authors' pipeline: How many nucleated cells were present was estimated from reference gene primer amplification. Assay: immunoSEQ multiplex PCR; the TCRdb copy retains only in-frame clones and omits some. V, J and clone size reflect that table, while D and trimming were determined from the DNA. In the table there are about 480,000 clones, approximately 89% of which are singletons. CDR1 is DFQATT and CDR2 is SNEGSKA in the germline V gene (reference sequence). The CDR3 has 17 residues. Trimming took 3 bases from V and 4 from J; bases not matched to a gene: 14.

This TCR derives from a man aged 18 to 29 with COVID-19, enrolled during active disease. The genes are TRBV20-1 and TRBJ2-3; 9 bases fit TRBD2. What was sequenced was peripheral blood. CDR3 sequence reads: CSASLLVRGRAADTQYF. For the CDR3, the DNA is TGCAGTGCTAGTTTGTTGGTGCGCGGGAGGGCCGCAGATACGCAGTATTTT.